The next 9 T cell receptor beta chains were all read from a single sample in a study of cytomegalovirus exposure and HLA in healthy donors. Vbeta (60) and Jbeta (13) primers were used in the PCR. The data were produced by immunoSEQ multiplex PCR, yet TCRdb's version contains in-frame clones alone and is incomplete. The data hold around 60,000 clones, with 60% to 80% observed a single time. The source material was PBMCs. The source of these receptors is a middle-aged woman in good health and CMV-seropositive.

This clone was recorded a few times. The V gene is TRBV7-9, the J gene TRBJ2-3; TRBD2 matches 7 bases. J was trimmed by 4 bases and V by 5 bases; bases with no gene match: 3. The germline gives CDR1 SEHNR, CDR2 FQNEAQ (reference sequence). The CDR3 extends over 13 amino acids. CDR3 nucleotides: TGTGCCAGCAGCCCCGCGGGGGCAGATACGCAGTATTTT. This gives the protein CASSPAGADTQYF.

This clone came up once. The J gene is TRBJ1-5, the V gene TRBV6-4; D ambiguous. Germline V gene lookup returns CDR1 MRHNA and CDR2 SNTAGT. The CDR3 length is 11 residues. V lost 5 bases to trimming and J lost 7 bases, with 6 bases between them. The CDR3 region is CASSLRQPQHF. DNA for the CDR3: TGTGCCAGCAGTTTGAGACAGCCCCAGCATTTT.

The chain carries TRBV2 and TRBJ1-1; D not certain. Trimming shortened V by 3 bases and J by 9 bases, and 8 bases separated the two germline ends. This CDR3 is 11 amino acids long. The germline gives CDR1 SNHLY, CDR2 FYNNEI. The CDR3 nucleotides are TGTGCCAGCAGTGATGAAGCTAAAGCTTTCTTT. Its translation: CASSDEAKAFF.

The gene calls are TRBV19 and TRBJ2-1; a weak D match, TRBD2 (6 bases). This CDR3 is 17 amino acids long. Deletions cut 3 bases from V and 9 bases from J, with 24 bases between. Germline CDR1 is LNHDA and CDR2 is SQIVND (reference sequence). In nucleotides, the CDR3 is TGTGCCAGTAGTATGGATAGGGCGAACGGGATGGAGGGTGAGCAGTTCTTC. Encoded protein: CASSMDRANGMEGEQFF.

V is TRBV7-2 and J is TRBJ2-3, with 10 bases lining up with TRBD2. Per the germline V gene, CDR1 is SGHTA and CDR2 is FQGNSA. The ends lost 1 base at V and 2 bases at J; junction bases unmatched: 6. This CDR3 region has 17 residues. The chain's CDR3 is CASSLVPAGGFTDTQYF. The CDR3 coding sequence is TGTGCCAGCAGCTTAGTCCCAGCGGGGGGGTTCACAGATACGCAGTATTTT.

The chain carries TRBV7-2 and TRBJ2-7; 8 bases agree with TRBD1. J lost 1 base, V lost 4 bases, and 3 bases had no gene match. Germline assignment: CDR1 SGHTA and CDR2 FQGNSA. CDR3 length: 14 residues. The chain's CDR3 is CASSSGQGSYEQYF. The CDR3, as DNA: TGTGCCAGCAGCTCTGGACAGGGATCCTACGAGCAGTACTTC.

This chain uses TRBV5-1 with TRBJ2-3; 7 bases map to TRBD2. Germline trimming cut 0 bases from V and 3 bases from J; bases unmatched to any gene: 4. Germline lookup yields CDR1 SGHRS and CDR2 YFSETQ. The CDR3 is 15 residues long. In DNA form, the CDR3 reads TGCGCCAGCAGCTTGGGGGGGGGAAGGACAGATACGCAGTATTTT. Protein: CASSLGGGRTDTQYF.

The rearrangement links TRBV10-2 to TRBJ1-5; 10 nucleotides agree with TRBD1. Unmatched junction bases numbered 6, after V lost 7 bases and J lost 9 bases. CDR3 length equals 13 residues. The V gene's germline CDR1 is WSHSY and CDR2 SAAADI. CDR3 DNA: TGCGCCAGCACGGGGACAGGGGATGGGCCCCAGCATTTT. Translated: CASTGTGDGPQHF.

V gene TRBV7-9 combines with J gene TRBJ1-3, with 9 positions matching TRBD1. Germline-derived CDR1 and CDR2 are SEHNR and FQNEAQ (reference sequence). CDR3 length equals 15 residues. V was clipped by 3 bases and J by 4 bases; unmatched bases: 4. CDR3 in amino acids: CASSFYRGQGNTIYF. The CDR3 DNA is TGTGCCAGCAGCTTTTACAGGGGGCAGGGAAACACCATATATTTT.